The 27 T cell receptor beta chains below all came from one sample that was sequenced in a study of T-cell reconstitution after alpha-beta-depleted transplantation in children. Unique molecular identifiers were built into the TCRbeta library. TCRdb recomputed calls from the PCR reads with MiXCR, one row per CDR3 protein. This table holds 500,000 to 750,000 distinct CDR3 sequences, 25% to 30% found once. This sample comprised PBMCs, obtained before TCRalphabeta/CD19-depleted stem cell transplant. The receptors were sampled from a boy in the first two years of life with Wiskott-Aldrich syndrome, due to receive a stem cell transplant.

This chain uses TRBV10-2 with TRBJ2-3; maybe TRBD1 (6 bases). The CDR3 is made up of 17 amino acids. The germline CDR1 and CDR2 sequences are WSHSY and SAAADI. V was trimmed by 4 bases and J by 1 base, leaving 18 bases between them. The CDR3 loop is CASSGLTGFLGTDTQYF. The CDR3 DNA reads TGCGCCAGCAGTGGCCTAACAGGGTTTCTAGGCACAGATACGCAGTATTTT.

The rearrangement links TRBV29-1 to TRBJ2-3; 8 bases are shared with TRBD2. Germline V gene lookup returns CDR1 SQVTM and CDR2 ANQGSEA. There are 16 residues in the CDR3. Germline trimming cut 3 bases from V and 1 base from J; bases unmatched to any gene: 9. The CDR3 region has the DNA TGCAGCGTTGATAGAAGCGGGAGTTCCGGCACAGATACGCAGTATTTT. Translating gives CSVDRSGSSGTDTQYF.

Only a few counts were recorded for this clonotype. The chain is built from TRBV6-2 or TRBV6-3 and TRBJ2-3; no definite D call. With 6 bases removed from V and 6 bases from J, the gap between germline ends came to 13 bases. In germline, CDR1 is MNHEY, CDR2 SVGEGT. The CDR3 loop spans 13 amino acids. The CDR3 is CASSLRPGDTQYF. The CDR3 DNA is TGTGCCAGCAGCCTGAGACCCGGGGATACGCAGTATTTT.

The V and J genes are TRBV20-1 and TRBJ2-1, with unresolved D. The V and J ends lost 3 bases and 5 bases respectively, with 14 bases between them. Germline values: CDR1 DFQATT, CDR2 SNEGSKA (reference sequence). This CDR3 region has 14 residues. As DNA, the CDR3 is TGCAGTGCTAGTCCCTTTGGTGGTCACAATGAGCAGTTCTTC. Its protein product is CSASPFGGHNEQFF.

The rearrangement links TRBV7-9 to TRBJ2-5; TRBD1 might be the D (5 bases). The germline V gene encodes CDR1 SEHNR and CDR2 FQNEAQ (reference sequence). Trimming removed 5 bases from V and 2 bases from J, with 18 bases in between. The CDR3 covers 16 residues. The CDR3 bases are TGTGCCAGCAGCAGGGGTGGAATCGGGCAGCAAGAGACCCAGTACTTC. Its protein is CASSRGGIGQQETQYF.

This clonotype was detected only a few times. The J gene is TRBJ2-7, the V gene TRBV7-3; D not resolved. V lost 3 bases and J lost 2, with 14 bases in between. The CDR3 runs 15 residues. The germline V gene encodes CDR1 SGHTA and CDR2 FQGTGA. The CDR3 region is CASSLSPAVPYEQYF. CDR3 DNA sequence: TGTGCCAGCAGCTTGTCCCCAGCTGTTCCCTACGAGCAGTACTTC.

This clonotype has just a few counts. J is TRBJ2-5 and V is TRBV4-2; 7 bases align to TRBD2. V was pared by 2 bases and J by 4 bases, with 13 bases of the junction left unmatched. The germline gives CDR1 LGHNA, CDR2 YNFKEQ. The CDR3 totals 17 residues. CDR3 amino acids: CASSQNFQGGIGETQYF. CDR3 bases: TGTGCCAGCAGCCAAAACTTCCAGGGAGGGATTGGAGAGACCCAGTACTTC.

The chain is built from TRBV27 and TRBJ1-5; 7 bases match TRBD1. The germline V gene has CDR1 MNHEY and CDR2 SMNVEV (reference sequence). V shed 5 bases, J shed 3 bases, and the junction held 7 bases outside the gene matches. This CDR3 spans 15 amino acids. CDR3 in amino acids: CASSPRTGNNQPQHF. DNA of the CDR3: TGTGCCAGCAGTCCTCGGACAGGCAACAATCAGCCCCAGCATTTT.

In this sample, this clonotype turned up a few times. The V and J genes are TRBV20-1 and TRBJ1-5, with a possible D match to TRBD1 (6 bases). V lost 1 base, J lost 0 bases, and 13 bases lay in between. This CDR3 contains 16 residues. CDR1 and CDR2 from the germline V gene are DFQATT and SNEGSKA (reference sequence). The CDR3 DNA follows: TGCAGTGCTAGAGCCTTAACAGGGTTTAGCAATCAGCCCCAGCATTTT. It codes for CSARALTGFSNQPQHF.

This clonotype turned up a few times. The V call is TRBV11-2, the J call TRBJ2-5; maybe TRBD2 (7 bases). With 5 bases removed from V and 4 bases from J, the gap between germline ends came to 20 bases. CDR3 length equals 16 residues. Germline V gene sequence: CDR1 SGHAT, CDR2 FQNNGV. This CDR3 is CASSSGIAGAGETQYF. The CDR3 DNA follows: TGTGCCAGCAGCAGCGGGATTGCGGGGGCTGGAGAGACCCAGTACTTC.

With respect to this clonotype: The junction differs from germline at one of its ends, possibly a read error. The CDR3, as DNA: TGTGCCAGCAGCTTTGCTGGGGCCAACATCCTGACTTTC. This gives the protein CASSFAGANILTF. V gene TRBV11-3 combines with J gene TRBJ2-6; tentatively, D is TRBD1 (5 bases). This CDR3 spans 13 amino acids. Germline CDR1 and CDR2: SGHNT and YENEEA.

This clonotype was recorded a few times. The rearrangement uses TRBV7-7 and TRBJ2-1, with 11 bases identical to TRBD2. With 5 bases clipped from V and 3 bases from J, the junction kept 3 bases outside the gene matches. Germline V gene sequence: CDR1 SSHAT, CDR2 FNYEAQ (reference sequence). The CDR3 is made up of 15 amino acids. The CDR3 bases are TGTGCCAGCAGCACCCTAGCGGGGGGCTACAATGAGCAGTTCTTC. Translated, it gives CASSTLAGGYNEQFF.

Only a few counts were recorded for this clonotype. The CDR3 here is CAISDPGTAYSGLHF. CDR3 in DNA: TGTGCCATCAGTGACCCGGGGACAGCATATTCAGGCCTCCACTTT. The chain combines TRBV10-3 with TRBJ1-6; 7 bases align to TRBD1. This CDR3 comprises 15 residues. The germline CDR1 and CDR2 sequences are ENHRY and SYGVKD. V shed 3 bases and J 15 bases; nucleotides not matched to a gene: 14.

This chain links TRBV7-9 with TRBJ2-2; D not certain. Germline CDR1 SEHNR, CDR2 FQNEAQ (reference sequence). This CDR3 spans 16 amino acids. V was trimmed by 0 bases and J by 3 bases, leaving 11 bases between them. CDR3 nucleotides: TGTGCCAGCAGCTTAGCTTCAACACTGTACACCGGGGAGCTGTTTTTT. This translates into CASSLASTLYTGELFF.

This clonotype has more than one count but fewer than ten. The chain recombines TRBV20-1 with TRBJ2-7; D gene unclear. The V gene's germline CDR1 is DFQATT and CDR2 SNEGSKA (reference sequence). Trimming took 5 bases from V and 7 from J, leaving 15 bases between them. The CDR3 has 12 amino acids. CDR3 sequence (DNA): TGCAGTGCTTCTGCTAGAGACGCGGAGCAGTACTTC. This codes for CSASARDAEQYF.

CDR3 in DNA: TGTGCCAGCAGCAGACCCCGGACAGGGATGGCGAAGACTGAAGCTTTCTTT. This codes for CASSRPRTGMAKTEAFF. The V gene is TRBV5-4, the J gene TRBJ1-1; 8 nucleotides align to TRBD1. There are 17 residues in the CDR3. With V trimmed by 4 bases and J by 5 bases, 16 bases remained unmatched. Per germline, CDR1 SGHNT and CDR2 YYREEE (reference sequence).

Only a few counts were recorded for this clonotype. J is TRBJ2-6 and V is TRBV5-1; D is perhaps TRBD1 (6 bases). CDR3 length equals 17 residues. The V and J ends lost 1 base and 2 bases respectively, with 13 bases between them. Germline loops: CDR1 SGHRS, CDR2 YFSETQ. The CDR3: CASSLQVHRAGANVLTF. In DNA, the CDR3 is TGCGCCAGCAGCTTGCAAGTTCACAGGGCTGGGGCCAACGTCCTGACTTTC. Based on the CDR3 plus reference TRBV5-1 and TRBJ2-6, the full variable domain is KAGVTQTPRYLIKTRGQQVTLSCSPISGHRSVSWYQQTPGQGLQFLFEYFSETQRNKGNFPGRFSGRQFSNSRSEMNVSTLELGDSALYLCASSLQVHRAGANVLTFGAGSRLTVL.

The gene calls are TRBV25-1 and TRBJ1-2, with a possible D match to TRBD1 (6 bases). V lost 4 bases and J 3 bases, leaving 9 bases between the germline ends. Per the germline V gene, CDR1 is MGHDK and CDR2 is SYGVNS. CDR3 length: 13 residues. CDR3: CASSGYRDYGYTF. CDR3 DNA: TGTGCCAGCAGTGGCTACAGGGACTATGGCTACACCTTC.

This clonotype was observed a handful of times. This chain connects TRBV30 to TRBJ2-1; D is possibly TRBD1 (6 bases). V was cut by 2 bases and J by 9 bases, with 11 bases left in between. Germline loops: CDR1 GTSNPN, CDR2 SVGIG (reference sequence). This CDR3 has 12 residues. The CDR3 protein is CAWSSRGTEQFF. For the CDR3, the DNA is TGTGCCTGGAGTTCAAGGGGGACTGAGCAGTTCTTC.

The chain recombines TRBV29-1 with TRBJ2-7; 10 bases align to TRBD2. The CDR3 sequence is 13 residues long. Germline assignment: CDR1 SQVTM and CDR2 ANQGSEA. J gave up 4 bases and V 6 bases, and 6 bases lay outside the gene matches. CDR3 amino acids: CSVAGLAKYEQYF. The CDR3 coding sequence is TGCAGCGTCGCGGGACTAGCGAAATACGAGCAGTACTTC.

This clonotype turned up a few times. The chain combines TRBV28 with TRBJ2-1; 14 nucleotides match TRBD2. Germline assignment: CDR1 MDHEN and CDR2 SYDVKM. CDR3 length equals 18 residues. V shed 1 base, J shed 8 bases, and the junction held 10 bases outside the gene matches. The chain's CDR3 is CASSLYMGLAGESYEQFF. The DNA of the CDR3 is TGTGCCAGCAGTTTATACATGGGACTAGCGGGAGAAAGCTATGAGCAGTTCTTC.

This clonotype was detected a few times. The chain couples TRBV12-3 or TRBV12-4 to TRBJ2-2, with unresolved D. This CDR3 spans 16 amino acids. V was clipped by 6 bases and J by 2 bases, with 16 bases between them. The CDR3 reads CASSPPQRANTGELFF. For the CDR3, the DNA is TGTGCCAGCAGCCCCCCCCAACGGGCTAACACCGGGGAGCTGTTTTTT.

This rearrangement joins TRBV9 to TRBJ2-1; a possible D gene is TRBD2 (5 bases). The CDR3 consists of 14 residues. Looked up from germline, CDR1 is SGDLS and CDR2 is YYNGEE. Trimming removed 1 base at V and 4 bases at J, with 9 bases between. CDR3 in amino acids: CASSVTDLYNEQFF. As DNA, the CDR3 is TGTGCCAGCAGCGTAACGGACTTATACAATGAGCAGTTCTTC.

The CDR3 spells CASSLRGGVAFF. CDR3 nucleotide sequence: TGTGCCAGCAGCTTAAGGGGGGGGGTAGCTTTCTTT. The rearrangement uses TRBV7-8 and TRBJ1-1; D might be TRBD1 (6 bases). This CDR3 spans 12 amino acids. Trimming cost V 2 bases and J 10 bases, with 11 bases left between them. Germline CDR1 and CDR2: SGHVS and FQNEAQ.

The CDR3 loop reads CASSFLAGALSSGANVLTF. For the CDR3, the DNA is TGCGCCAGCAGCTTCTTAGCGGGCGCATTAAGCTCTGGGGCCAACGTCCTGACTTTC. The chain employs TRBV5-1 and TRBJ2-6, with 7 bases that match TRBD2. Germline CDR1 reads SGHRS; CDR2 reads YFSETQ. With 2 bases clipped from V and 0 bases from J, the junction kept 11 bases outside the gene matches. This CDR3 is 19 amino acids long.

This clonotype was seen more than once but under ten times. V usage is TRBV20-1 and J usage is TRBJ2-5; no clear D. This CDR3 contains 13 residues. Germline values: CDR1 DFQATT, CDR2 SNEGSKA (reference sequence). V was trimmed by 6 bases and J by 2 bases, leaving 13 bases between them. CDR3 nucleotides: TGCAGTGCAACTCGGGTGCCACAAGAGACCCAGTACTTC. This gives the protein CSATRVPQETQYF.

The CDR3, as DNA: TGCAGTGCTAGCGGGGCCTTGGTGCAGTACTTC. Translated: CSASGALVQYF. The rearrangement uses TRBV20-1 and TRBJ2-7; D possibly uses TRBD1 or TRBD2 (5 bases each). The germline CDR1 and CDR2 sequences are DFQATT and SNEGSKA (reference sequence). The CDR3 is 11 residues long. V was shortened by 3 bases and J by 9 bases, with 12 bases between the two germline ends.